This passage covers 16 T cell receptor beta chains from one sample sequenced in a study of shared clonotypes between healthy human individuals. Libraries were prepared by immunoSEQ multiplex PCR; TCRdb keeps only in-frame clonotypes and omits some of them. The table shows 2 million to 2.5 million clones, with 80% to 95% occurring only once. The sequencing input was naive CD4+ T cells from PBMCs. Subset meaning: CD45RA+ positively selected. Every receptor here comes from a young man in good health. Some clones in this sample may be carry-over from other donors' samples.

The V call is TRBV15, the J call TRBJ2-1; D may be TRBD2 (5 bases). V lost 8 bases to trimming and J lost 4 bases, with 12 bases between them. From germline, CDR1 is LNHNV and CDR2 YYDKDF (reference sequence). The CDR3 has 13 residues. The CDR3 DNA reads as TGTGCCACCGGCGGGCAACTATACAATGAGCAGTTCTTC. The encoded protein is CATGGQLYNEQFF.

The V call is TRBV28, the J call TRBJ1-1; D is perhaps TRBD1 (6 bases). CDR1 MDHEN and CDR2 SYDVKM come from the germline V gene. This CDR3 has 15 amino acids. V was cut by 5 bases and J by 0 bases, with 13 bases left in between. CDR3 sequence reads: CASSPPTGMNTEAFF. Here the CDR3 DNA reads TGTGCCAGCAGTCCTCCGACAGGAATGAACACTGAAGCTTTCTTT.

This clone was recorded once. The chain carries TRBV29-1 and TRBJ2-3, with 9 bases matching TRBD1. The CDR3 is made up of 14 amino acids. CDR1 and CDR2 (germline): SQVTM, ANQGSEA. J gave up 4 bases and V 4 bases, and 6 bases lay outside the gene matches. In DNA form, the CDR3 reads TGCAGCGTTGGGCTCGGGACAGGGTCAGATACGCAGTATTTT. As protein: CSVGLGTGSDTQYF.

The gene calls are TRBV18 and TRBJ1-2; a possible D gene is TRBD1 (6 bases). The germline V gene encodes CDR1 KGHSH and CDR2 LQKENI. Trimming took 4 bases from V and 4 from J, leaving 13 bases between them. This CDR3 spans 14 amino acids. As DNA, the CDR3 is TGTGCCAGCTCACAGGGCAGGGGAACCTATGGCTACACCTTC. Translation gives CASSQGRGTYGYTF. Using reference TRBV18 and TRBJ1-2 for the parts outside the CDR3, the full variable domain is NAGVMQNPRHLVRRRGQEARLRCSPMKGHSHVYWYRQLPEEGLKFMVYLQKENIIDESGMPKERFSAEFPKEGPSILRIQQVVRGDSAAYFCASSQGRGTYGYTFGSGTRLTVV.

The chain combines TRBV7-3 with TRBJ2-2; either TRBD1 or TRBD2 may fit D (5 bases each). Germline V lookup: CDR1 SGHTA, CDR2 FQGTGA. Trimming pared 0 bases from V and 3 bases from J, leaving 14 bases between. The CDR3 is 17 amino acids. DNA for the CDR3: TGTGCCAGCAGCTTAACGTTAGGGGCCGGGGACACCGGGGAGCTGTTTTTT. Protein: CASSLTLGAGDTGELFF.

The V gene is TRBV2, the J gene TRBJ1-5, with 10 bases lining up with TRBD1. After removal of 7 bases from V and 4 bases from J, the junction contained 7 bases not matched to a gene. This CDR3 has 15 residues. Germline CDR1 SNHLY, CDR2 FYNNEI. The CDR3 reads CASNPADRGNQPQHF. In DNA, the CDR3 is TGTGCCAGCAACCCCGCGGACAGGGGGAATCAGCCCCAGCATTTT.

CDR3 DNA: TGTGCCAGCAGCGGACAGTGGCTAGCAGAAGATACGCAGTATTTT. It translates to CASSGQWLAEDTQYF. The rearrangement links TRBV9 to TRBJ2-3, with D perhaps being TRBD1 or TRBD2 (5 bases each). This CDR3 region has 15 residues. Germline lookup yields CDR1 SGDLS and CDR2 YYNGEE. The V end lost 3 bases, the J end lost 5 bases, and 16 bases lay between the germline ends.

In this sample, this clone turned up once. This sequence joins TRBV5-1 and TRBJ2-7, with D perhaps TRBD1 (5 bases). The CDR3 loop spans 15 amino acids. Germline CDR1 SGHRS, CDR2 YFSETQ. Trimming took off 0 bases at V and 2 bases at J, with 12 bases between the two ends. CDR3 nucleotide sequence: TGCGCCAGCAGCTTGGGTCAGGGCACTACCTACGAGCAGTACTTC. The encoded protein is CASSLGQGTTYEQYF.

This chain links TRBV11-3 with TRBJ2-3, with 8 bases matching TRBD2. Germline trimming cut 5 bases from V and 5 bases from J; bases unmatched to any gene: 12. The CDR3 totals 16 residues. CDR1 SGHNT and CDR2 YENEEA come from the germline V gene. Here the CDR3 reads CASSPQGAGVIDTQYF. The CDR3 nucleotides are TGTGCCAGCAGCCCCCAGGGAGCGGGAGTGATAGATACGCAGTATTTT. Full variable domain (missing parts from reference TRBV11-3 and TRBJ2-3): EAGVVQSPRYKIIEKKQPVAFWCNPISGHNTLYWYLQNLGQGPELLIRYENEEAVDDSQLPKDRFSAERLKGVDSTLKIQPAELGDSAVYLCASSPQGAGVIDTQYFGPGTRLTVL.

This sequence joins TRBV2 and TRBJ1-3, with D unresolved. Germline CDR1 and CDR2: SNHLY and FYNNEI. V gave up 5 bases and J gave up 0 bases, with 5 bases separating them. This CDR3 comprises 13 residues. CDR3 amino acids: CASSQSSGNTIYF. The CDR3 nucleotides read TGTGCCAGCAGTCAGAGCTCTGGAAACACCATATATTTT.

The chain has TRBV27 and TRBJ1-1, with TRBD1 matching over 11 bases. The V segment lost 1 base and the J segment 4 bases; nucleotides outside the gene matches: 8. Germline V gene sequence: CDR1 MNHEY, CDR2 SMNVEV (reference sequence). The CDR3 covers 17 residues. The CDR3 nucleotides read TGTGCCAGCAGTTTATGGGTGGACAGGGGGCGCGCCACTGAAGCTTTCTTT. It specifies CASSLWVDRGRATEAFF.

V usage is TRBV11-2 and J usage is TRBJ1-5; 8 nucleotides line up with TRBD1. The CDR3 extends over 14 amino acids. The germline V gene encodes CDR1 SGHAT and CDR2 FQNNGV. V gave up 5 bases and J gave up 3 bases; unmatched junction bases: 3. CDR3 region: CASSPGQDNQPQHF. The CDR3 region has the DNA TGTGCCAGCAGCCCGGGACAGGACAATCAGCCCCAGCATTTT.

J is TRBJ2-2 and V is TRBV6-6; the match to TRBD1 covers 7 bases. The CDR3 contains 14 residues. The trim removed 6 bases at V and 4 bases at J, leaving 5 bases unmatched. Germline V gives CDR1 MNHNY, CDR2 SVGAGI (reference sequence). Here the CDR3 reads CASRRQGTTGELFF. The CDR3 nucleotides read TGTGCCAGCAGACGACAGGGTACCACCGGGGAGCTGTTTTTT.

The J gene is TRBJ2-2, the V gene TRBV27; D assignment may be TRBD1 or TRBD2 (5 bases each). The CDR3 contains 17 residues. Germline lookup yields CDR1 MNHEY and CDR2 SMNVEV (reference sequence). V was trimmed by 2 bases and J by 4 bases, leaving 17 bases between them. The chain's CDR3 is CASSLGSKQRGTGELFF. CDR3 nucleotide sequence: TGTGCCAGCAGTTTAGGATCGAAGCAGAGGGGCACCGGGGAGCTGTTTTTT.

The chain joins TRBV11-3 to TRBJ2-1; 7 positions agree with TRBD2. Germline V gene lookup returns CDR1 SGHNT and CDR2 YENEEA. V dropped 3 bases and J dropped 5; count of bases not matched to a gene: 7. This CDR3 region has 15 residues. The CDR3 loop is CASSFGGGSHNEQFF. DNA for the CDR3: TGTGCCAGCAGCTTCGGGGGAGGGTCTCACAATGAGCAGTTCTTC.

V gene TRBV6-1 combines with J gene TRBJ2-1, with 11 bases that match TRBD2. V trimming: 7 bases; J trimming: 0 bases; junction bases outside the gene matches: 2. The germline V gene has CDR1 MNHNS and CDR2 SASEGT. The CDR3 extends over 15 amino acids. This chain's CDR3 is CASIGLAGSYNEQFF. The CDR3 nucleotides read TGTGCCAGCATTGGACTAGCGGGCTCCTACAATGAGCAGTTCTTC.